The 28 T cell receptor beta chains below were found in one sample sequenced in a study of T cell responses to AZD1222 COVID-19 vaccine (dated by TCRdb to 2020 to 2023). Library creation used the immunoSEQ multiplex PCR assay. TCRdb mirrors the immuneACCESS table, restricted to in-frame sequences. Some clones are absent from its copies; in checked studies, under half trace to an unresolved V gene, and the reason for the others is unknown. The sample records around 180,000 clones, more than 80% of which are singletons. The ten largest account for 6% to 8% of the sample. In light of the paper, this sample's time point label describes: baseline before first vaccination. The sample in question was peripheral blood, obtained on day 0 of AZD1222 vaccination. The receptors come from an adult in good health.

The CDR3 here is CASSYKQGANNEQFF. Written as DNA, the CDR3 is TGTGCCAGCAGTTACAAACAGGGGGCTAACAATGAGCAGTTCTTC. The chain couples TRBV6-5 to TRBJ2-1; 9 bases are shared with TRBD1. J lost 5 bases, V lost 2 bases, and 4 bases had no gene match. CDR1 is MNHEY and CDR2 is SVGAGI in the germline V gene. There are 15 residues in the CDR3.

The chain couples TRBV14 to TRBJ2-7; D not resolved. Germline CDR1 reads SGHDN; CDR2 reads FVKESK. This CDR3 is built from 13 residues. V was shortened by 1 base and J by 1 base, with 5 bases between the two germline ends. The CDR3 DNA is TGTGCCAGCAGCCAAGGGGGTTCCTACGAGCAGTACTTC. Amino acids: CASSQGGSYEQYF.

The J gene is TRBJ1-5, the V gene TRBV27; D not resolved. From germline, CDR1 is MNHEY and CDR2 SMNVEV (reference sequence). This CDR3 is built from 14 residues. V dropped 6 bases and J dropped 9 bases, with 18 bases sitting between them. The CDR3 DNA reads TGTGCCAGCAGCCTTAAATTAAGGGATCCGCCCCAGCATTTT. Residues: CASSLKLRDPPQHF.

The rearrangement links TRBV11-3 to TRBJ2-2, with 7 nucleotides matching TRBD2. From germline, CDR1 is SGHNT and CDR2 YENEEA. The CDR3 is made up of 14 amino acids. V trimming: 5 bases; J trimming: 3 bases; junction bases outside the gene matches: 3. Here the CDR3 DNA reads TGTGCCAGCAGCGGGGGGGAGGACACCGGGGAGCTGTTTTTT. Amino acid sequence: CASSGGEDTGELFF.

This rearrangement joins TRBV9 to TRBJ2-5; 9 bases match TRBD2. Germline V gene data show CDR1 as SGDLS and CDR2 as YYNGEE. V trimming: 0 bases; J trimming: 0 bases; junction bases outside the gene matches: 3. The CDR3 is made up of 16 amino acids. This CDR3 is CASSVAAGGYQETQYF. In DNA, the CDR3 is TGTGCCAGCAGCGTAGCTGCGGGGGGGTACCAAGAGACCCAGTACTTC.

This chain links TRBV3-1 (or the pseudogene TRBV3-2) with TRBJ1-1; no clear D. With 4 bases removed from V and 0 bases from J, the gap between germline ends came to 6 bases. The CDR3 is 13 residues long. Germline V gene sequence: CDR1 LGHDT, CDR2 YNNKEL (reference sequence). The CDR3 loop reads CASSPKMNTEAFF. Here the CDR3 DNA reads TGTGCCAGCAGCCCCAAGATGAACACTGAAGCTTTCTTT.

V is TRBV5-1 and J is TRBJ2-1, with TRBD1 matching over 7 bases. CDR1 and CDR2 (germline): SGHRS, YFSETQ. V was clipped by 4 bases and J by 4 bases; unmatched bases: 5. The CDR3 spans 14 residues. This chain's CDR3 is CASSQGQTYNEQFF. The CDR3 nucleotides read TGCGCCAGCAGCCAGGGACAGACATACAATGAGCAGTTCTTC.

The rearrangement uses TRBV9 and TRBJ2-3, with 11 bases that match TRBD2. The CDR3 sequence is 18 residues long. CDR1 and CDR2 (germline): SGDLS, YYNGEE. J gave up 7 bases and V 0 bases, and 13 bases lay outside the gene matches. CDR3 sequence: CASSVVGSGSGGANTQYF. The CDR3 region has the DNA TGTGCCAGCAGCGTAGTGGGGTCGGGTAGCGGGGGGGCGAATACGCAGTATTTT.

The chain couples TRBV6-1 to TRBJ2-1, with a possible D match to TRBD2 (6 bases). V shed 0 bases and J shed 0 bases, with 9 bases lying between them. From germline, CDR1 is MNHNS and CDR2 SASEGT. This CDR3 is built from 16 residues. Written as DNA, the CDR3 is TGTGCCAGCAGTGAAGCGGGGGGTAGCTCCTACAATGAGCAGTTCTTC. Residues: CASSEAGGSSYNEQFF.

The chain combines TRBV10-2 with TRBJ2-7, with TRBD1 matching over 9 bases. Germline V gives CDR1 WSHSY, CDR2 SAAADI. CDR3 size: 14 residues. V lost 8 bases to trimming and J lost 2 bases; unmatched junction nucleotides: 7. DNA for the CDR3: TGCGCCAGCTCGGACAGGGGAGGCACCTACGAGCAGTACGTC. Residues: CASSDRGGTYEQYV.

The chain carries TRBV5-4 and TRBJ1-5; the D is unclear. This CDR3 has 15 residues. Per germline, CDR1 SGHNT and CDR2 YYREEE (reference sequence). V lost 0 bases and J lost 5, with 12 bases in between. CDR3 protein: CASSLGGLGDQPQHF. The CDR3 DNA is TGTGCCAGCAGCTTGGGTGGACTCGGGGATCAGCCCCAGCATTTT.

The J gene is TRBJ1-2, the V gene TRBV9, with D maybe TRBD1 (6 bases). The V gene lost 2 bases and the J gene lost 4 bases, with 9 bases spanning the gap. The CDR3 is 13 amino acids. Germline V gene data show CDR1 as SGDLS and CDR2 as YYNGEE. CDR3 protein: CASSVRDTYGYTF. The CDR3 nucleotides read TGTGCCAGCAGCGTCCGGGACACCTATGGCTACACCTTC.

The rearrangement uses TRBV6-5 and TRBJ1-1; maybe TRBD1 (5 bases). This CDR3 is 14 amino acids long. The germline V gene encodes CDR1 MNHEY and CDR2 SVGAGI. Trimming removed 7 bases at V and 1 base at J, with 13 bases between. CDR3 nucleotides: TGTGCCAGCACCCGGCGGGGGTCGAACACTGAAGCTTTCTTT. It is translated as CASTRRGSNTEAFF.

This chain links TRBV29-1 with TRBJ2-1; D is uncertain. The CDR3 totals 13 residues. V was pared by 3 bases and J by 0 bases, with 6 bases between. Germline values: CDR1 SQVTM, CDR2 ANQGSEA. The CDR3 protein is CSVEWGSYNEQFF. Written as DNA, the CDR3 is TGCAGCGTTGAGTGGGGCTCCTACAATGAGCAGTTCTTC.

The J gene is TRBJ1-2, the V gene TRBV7-9; D gene uncertain. Per the germline V gene, CDR1 is SEHNR and CDR2 is FQNEAQ (reference sequence). Between the trimmed V and J ends, which lost 0 bases and 5 bases, there was a span of 13 bases. This CDR3 spans 15 amino acids. DNA of the CDR3: TGTGCCAGCAGCTTAGCGCTGGTGACCGCATATGGCTACACCTTC. This translates into CASSLALVTAYGYTF.

The CDR3 region is CASTTGVQPQHF. CDR3 bases: TGTGCCAGCACCACAGGAGTCCAGCCCCAGCATTTT. The J gene is TRBJ1-5, the V gene TRBV12-3 or TRBV12-4; tentatively, D is TRBD1 (5 bases). Between the trimmed V and J ends, which lost 7 bases and 7 bases, there was a span of 11 bases. The CDR3 length is 12 residues.

Here the CDR3 DNA reads TGCGCCAGCAGCTTCGGCCTTAATGATGGCTACACCTTC. Residues: CASSFGLNDGYTF. The chain carries TRBV5-1 and TRBJ1-2; D remains ambiguous. V was clipped by 2 bases and J by 6 bases, with 11 bases between them. From germline, CDR1 is SGHRS and CDR2 YFSETQ. This CDR3 contains 13 residues.

This chain joins TRBV2 and TRBJ2-7, with D uncertain. Germline CDR1 SNHLY, CDR2 FYNNEI. The V end lost 10 bases, the J end lost 4 bases, and 20 bases lay between the germline ends. The length of the CDR3 is 14 residues. As DNA, the CDR3 is TGTGCCACCAACGGTGACGGCGATCCATACGAGCAGTACTTC. The encoded protein is CATNGDGDPYEQYF.

The gene calls are TRBV7-2 and TRBJ2-3, with no clear D. Germline values: CDR1 SGHTA, CDR2 FQGNSA. This CDR3 has 12 residues. V lost 4 bases and J 3 bases, leaving 5 bases between the germline ends. The CDR3 coding sequence is TGTGCCAGCAGCTATAGGACAGATACGCAGTATTTT. Its protein is CASSYRTDTQYF.

CDR3 protein: CASSLAWQTSGNTIYF. For the CDR3, the DNA is TGTGCCAGCAGCTTAGCCTGGCAGACCTCTGGAAACACCATATATTTT. The V gene is TRBV7-2, the J gene TRBJ1-3; D remains ambiguous. This CDR3 spans 16 amino acids. V dropped 0 bases and J dropped 0 bases, with 9 bases sitting between them. CDR1 SGHTA and CDR2 FQGNSA come from the germline V gene.

This rearrangement joins TRBV29-1 to TRBJ2-7; 7 nucleotides line up with TRBD1. The CDR3 spans 14 residues. After removal of 6 bases from V and 2 bases from J, the junction contained 10 bases not matched to a gene. Germline V CDR1 and CDR2: SQVTM, ANQGSEA. This CDR3 reads CSVELRDSTYEQYF. The CDR3 coding sequence is TGCAGCGTAGAACTCCGGGACAGTACCTACGAGCAGTACTTC.

The rearrangement links TRBV5-4 to TRBJ1-1; 9 bases align to TRBD1. J lost 5 bases, V lost 6 bases, and 11 bases had no gene match. This CDR3 contains 15 residues. Germline-derived CDR1 and CDR2 are SGHNT and YYREEE (reference sequence). This chain's CDR3 is CASTLQGASWTEAFF. The CDR3 DNA is TGTGCCAGCACCTTACAGGGGGCGAGTTGGACTGAAGCTTTCTTT.

The CDR3 DNA reads as TGTGCCAGCAACCCCACCCTCGGCGCCGGGGAGCTGTTTTTT. Amino acid sequence: CASNPTLGAGELFF. The rearrangement joins TRBV6-5 to TRBJ2-2; D uncertain. There are 14 residues in the CDR3. Germline V gives CDR1 MNHEY, CDR2 SVGAGI. The V end was cut by 7 bases, the J end by 6 bases, with 15 bases between.

V gene TRBV13 combines with J gene TRBJ2-1, with 10 bases aligning to TRBD2. CDR3 length: 16 residues. Trimming cost V 5 bases and J 9 bases; bases outside gene matches: 13. Germline V gene data show CDR1 as PRHDT and CDR2 as FYEKMQ (reference sequence). CDR3 sequence reads: CASSPRGKRGGGEQFF. The CDR3 nucleotides read TGTGCCAGCAGCCCGAGAGGGAAGCGGGGGGGCGGTGAGCAGTTCTTC.

The rearrangement joins TRBV7-9 to TRBJ2-1; 8 nucleotides agree with TRBD2. V shed 5 bases and J 4 bases; nucleotides not matched to a gene: 7. This CDR3 is built from 15 residues. From germline, CDR1 is SEHNR and CDR2 FQNEAQ (reference sequence). The CDR3 spells CASSPREGVYNEQFF. The CDR3 nucleotides read TGTGCCAGCAGCCCCCGGGAGGGCGTTTACAATGAGCAGTTCTTC. Using reference TRBV7-9 and TRBJ2-1 for the parts outside the CDR3, the full variable domain is DTGVSQNPRHKITKRGQNVTFRCDPISEHNRLYWYRQTLGQGPEFLTYFQNEAQLEKSRLLSDRFSAERPKGSFSTLEIQRTEQGDSAMYLCASSPREGVYNEQFFGPGTRLTVL.

The chain is built from TRBV4-3 and TRBJ1-6; no reliable D call. Trimming shortened V by 1 base and J by 7 bases, and 11 bases separated the two germline ends. CDR1 LGHNA and CDR2 YSLEER come from the germline V gene. The CDR3 has 15 amino acids. The CDR3 reads CASSQGGPINSPLHF. As DNA, the CDR3 is TGCGCCAGCAGCCAAGGGGGTCCGATAAATTCACCCCTCCACTTT.

The chain uses TRBV4-1 and TRBJ1-5, with no clear D. The V end was cut by 2 bases, the J end by 6 bases, with 8 bases between. This CDR3 is 13 amino acids long. Germline assignment: CDR1 MGHRA and CDR2 YSYEKL. CDR3 in amino acids: CASSQLDGQPQHF. The CDR3 nucleotides read TGCGCCAGCAGCCAATTGGACGGTCAGCCCCAGCATTTT.

The chain joins TRBV3-1 (or the pseudogene TRBV3-2) to TRBJ2-7; D gene ambiguous. The CDR3 covers 15 residues. V was trimmed by 4 bases and J by 1 base, leaving 14 bases between them. Germline assignment: CDR1 LGHDT and CDR2 YNNKEL (reference sequence). The CDR3 bases are TGTGCCAGCAGCCCCCCCGGGTGGCTATCCTACGAGCAGTACTTC. It is translated as CASSPPGWLSYEQYF.